This TCR beta chain was documented in a study of T cells in localized non-small cell lung cancer. This CDR3 has 12 residues. V lost 6 bases and J lost 7, with 16 bases in between. CDR1 is SQVTM and CDR2 is ANQGSEA in the germline V gene. Clones were read by immunoSEQ multiplex PCR, and TCRdb kept only the in-frame ones, dropping some. The repertoire holds tens of thousands of clones, with around 81% as singletons. Whole-study findings and limits: Paired adjacent lung recovered a median around 62 of the top 100 tumor clones.

With regard to this clone: The target antigen is unknown.

This TCR was recovered from a man aged 40 to 69 with stage II squamous cell lung carcinoma. V usage is TRBV29-1 and J usage is TRBJ2-7, with D possibly matching TRBD1 (6 bases). This material consisted of PBMCs, taken before any cancer treatment. The CDR3 sequence is CSVETGTMEQYF. CDR3 bases: TGCAGCGTAGAGACCGGGACAATGGAGCAGTACTTC.